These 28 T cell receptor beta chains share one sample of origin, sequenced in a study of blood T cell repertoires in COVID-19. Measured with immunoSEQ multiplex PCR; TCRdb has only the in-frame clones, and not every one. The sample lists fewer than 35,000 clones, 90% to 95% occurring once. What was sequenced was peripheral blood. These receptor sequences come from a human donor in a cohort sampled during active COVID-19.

In nucleotides, the CDR3 is TGTGCCAGCAGCCAAGAGTGGACAGAGGTGTTTTTT. This gives the protein CASSQEWTEVFF. The chain uses TRBV3-1 (or the pseudogene TRBV3-2) and TRBJ1-4; perhaps TRBD1 as D (6 bases). CDR3 length equals 12 residues. Germline V lookup: CDR1 LGHDT, CDR2 YNNKEL (reference sequence). Trimming left V 0 bases short and J 15 bases short, with 11 bases between.

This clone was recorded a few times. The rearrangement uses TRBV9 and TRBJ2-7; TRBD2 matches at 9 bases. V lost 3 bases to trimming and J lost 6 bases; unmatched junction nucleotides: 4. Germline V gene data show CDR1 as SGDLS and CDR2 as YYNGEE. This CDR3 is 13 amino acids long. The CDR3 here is CASSDPSGIEQYF. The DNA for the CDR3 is TGTGCCAGCAGCGATCCTAGCGGGATCGAGCAGTACTTC.

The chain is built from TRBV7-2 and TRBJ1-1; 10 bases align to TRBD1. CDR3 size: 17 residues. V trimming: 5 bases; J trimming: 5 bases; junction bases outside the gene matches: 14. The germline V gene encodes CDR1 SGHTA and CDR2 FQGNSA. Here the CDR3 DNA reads TGTGCCAGCAGCCGCAGACAGGGGGCGTCTTCAACGACTGAAGCTTTCTTT. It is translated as CASSRRQGASSTTEAFF.

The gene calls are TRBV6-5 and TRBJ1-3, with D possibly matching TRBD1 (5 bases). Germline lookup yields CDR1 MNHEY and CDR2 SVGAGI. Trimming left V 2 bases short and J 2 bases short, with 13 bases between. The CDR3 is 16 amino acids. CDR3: CASSYIKGSAGNTIYF. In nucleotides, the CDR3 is TGTGCCAGCAGTTACATTAAGGGGTCGGCTGGAAACACCATATATTTT.

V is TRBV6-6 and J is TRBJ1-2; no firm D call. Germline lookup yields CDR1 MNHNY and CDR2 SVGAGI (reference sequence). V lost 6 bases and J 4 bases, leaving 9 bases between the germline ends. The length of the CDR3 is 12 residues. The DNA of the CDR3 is TGTGCCAGCAGCGGCGGATTCTATGGCTACACCTTC. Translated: CASSGGFYGYTF.

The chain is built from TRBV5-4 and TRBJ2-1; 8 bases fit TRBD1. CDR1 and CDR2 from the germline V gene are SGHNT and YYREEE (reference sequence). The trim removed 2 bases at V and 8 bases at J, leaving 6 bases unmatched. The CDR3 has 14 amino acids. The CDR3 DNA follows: TGTGCCAGCAGCTTCCCGGCAGGGGGCTATGAGCAGTTCTTC. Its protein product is CASSFPAGGYEQFF.

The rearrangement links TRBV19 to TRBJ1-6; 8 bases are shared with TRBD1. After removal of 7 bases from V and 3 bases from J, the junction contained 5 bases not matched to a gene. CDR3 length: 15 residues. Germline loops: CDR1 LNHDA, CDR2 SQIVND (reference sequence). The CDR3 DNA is TGTGCCAGTACCTCGACAGGGGTCTATAATTCACCCCTCCACTTT. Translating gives CASTSTGVYNSPLHF.

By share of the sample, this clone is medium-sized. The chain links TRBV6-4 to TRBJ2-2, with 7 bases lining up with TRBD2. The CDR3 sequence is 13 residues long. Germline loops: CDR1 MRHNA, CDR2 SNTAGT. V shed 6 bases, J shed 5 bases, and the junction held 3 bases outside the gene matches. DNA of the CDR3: TGTGCCAGCAGCGTTAGCGGGACCGGGGAGCTGTTTTTT. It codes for CASSVSGTGELFF.

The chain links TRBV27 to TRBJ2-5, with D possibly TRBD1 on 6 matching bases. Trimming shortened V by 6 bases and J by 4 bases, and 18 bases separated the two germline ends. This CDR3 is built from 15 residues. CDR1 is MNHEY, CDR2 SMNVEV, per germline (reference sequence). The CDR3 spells CASSPLTGLGETQYF. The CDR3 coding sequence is TGTGCCAGCAGCCCTCTCACAGGGCTCGGAGAGACCCAGTACTTC.

DNA for the CDR3: TGTGCCAGCAGCTTAGCCTGGAGCGGGAGGGCCGTCTACAATGAGCAGTTCTTC. Protein: CASSLAWSGRAVYNEQFF. The rearrangement uses TRBV7-2 and TRBJ2-1, with TRBD2 matching 10 bases. Germline lookup yields CDR1 SGHTA and CDR2 FQGNSA. The CDR3 has 18 amino acids. V shed 0 bases, J shed 3 bases, and the junction held 8 bases outside the gene matches. Full variable domain (outside the CDR3, taken from reference TRBV7-2 and TRBJ2-1): GAGVSQSPSNKVTEKGKDVELRCDPISGHTALYWYRQSLGQGLEFLIYFQGNSAPDKSGLPSDRFSAERTGGSVSTLTIQRTQQEDSAVYLCASSLAWSGRAVYNEQFFGPGTRLTVL.

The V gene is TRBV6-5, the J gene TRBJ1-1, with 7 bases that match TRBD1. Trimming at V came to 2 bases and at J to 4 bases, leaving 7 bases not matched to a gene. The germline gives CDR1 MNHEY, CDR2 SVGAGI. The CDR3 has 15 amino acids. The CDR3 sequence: CASSYRKGAGTEAFF. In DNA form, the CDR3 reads TGTGCCAGCAGTTACAGAAAGGGGGCAGGCACTGAAGCTTTCTTT.

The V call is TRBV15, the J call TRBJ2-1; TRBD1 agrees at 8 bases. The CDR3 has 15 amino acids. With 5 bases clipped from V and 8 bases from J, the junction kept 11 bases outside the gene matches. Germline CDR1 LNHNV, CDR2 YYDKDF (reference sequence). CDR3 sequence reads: CATSLAGDRRDEQFF. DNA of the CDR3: TGTGCCACCAGCCTTGCCGGGGACAGGAGGGATGAGCAGTTCTTC.

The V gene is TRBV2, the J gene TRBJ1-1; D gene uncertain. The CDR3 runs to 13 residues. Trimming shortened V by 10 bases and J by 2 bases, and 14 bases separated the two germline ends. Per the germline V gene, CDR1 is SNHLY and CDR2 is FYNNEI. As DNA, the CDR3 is TGTGCCACCAACGTCGAGGAAAACACTGAAGCTTTCTTT. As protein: CATNVEENTEAFF.

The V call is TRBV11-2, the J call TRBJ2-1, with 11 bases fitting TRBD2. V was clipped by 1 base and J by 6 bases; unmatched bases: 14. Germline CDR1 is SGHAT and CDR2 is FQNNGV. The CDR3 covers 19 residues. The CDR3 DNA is TGTGCCAGCAGCTTAGTCCCGGGACTAGCGGAGACCCCTCTCAATGAGCAGTTCTTC. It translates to CASSLVPGLAETPLNEQFF.

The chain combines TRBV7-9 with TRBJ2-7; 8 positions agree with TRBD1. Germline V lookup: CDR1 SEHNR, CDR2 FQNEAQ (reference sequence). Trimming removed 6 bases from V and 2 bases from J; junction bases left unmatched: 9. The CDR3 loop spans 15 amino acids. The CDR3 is CASRSWDRQTYEQYF. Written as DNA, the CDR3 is TGTGCCAGCAGATCGTGGGACAGGCAAACCTACGAGCAGTACTTC.

As DNA, the CDR3 is TGTGCCAGCAGACGACAGGGGGCTGCATCTAATGAAAAACTGTTTTTT. Its translation is CASRRQGAASNEKLFF. V usage is TRBV2 and J usage is TRBJ1-4, with 10 bases aligning to TRBD1. The CDR3 is made up of 16 amino acids. The trim removed 6 bases at V and 3 bases at J, leaving 7 bases unmatched. Per the germline V gene, CDR1 is SNHLY and CDR2 is FYNNEI.

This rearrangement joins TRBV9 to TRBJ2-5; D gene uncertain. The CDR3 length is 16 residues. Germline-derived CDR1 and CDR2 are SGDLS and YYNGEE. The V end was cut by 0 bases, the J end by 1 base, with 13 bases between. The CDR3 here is CASSVGALRPQETQYF. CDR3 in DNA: TGTGCCAGCAGCGTAGGTGCTTTGAGGCCCCAAGAGACCCAGTACTTC.

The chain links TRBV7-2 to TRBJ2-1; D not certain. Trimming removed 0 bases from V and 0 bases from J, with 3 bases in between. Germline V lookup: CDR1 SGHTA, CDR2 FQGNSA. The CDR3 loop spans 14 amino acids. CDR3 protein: CASSLAFSYNEQFF. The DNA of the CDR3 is TGTGCCAGCAGCTTAGCCTTCTCCTACAATGAGCAGTTCTTC.

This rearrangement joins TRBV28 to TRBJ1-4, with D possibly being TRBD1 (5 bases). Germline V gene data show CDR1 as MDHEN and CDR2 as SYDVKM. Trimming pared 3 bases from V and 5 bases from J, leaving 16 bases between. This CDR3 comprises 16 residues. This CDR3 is CASSFGSGHKNEKLFF. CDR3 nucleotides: TGTGCCAGCAGTTTCGGGTCAGGACACAAAAATGAAAAACTGTTTTTT.

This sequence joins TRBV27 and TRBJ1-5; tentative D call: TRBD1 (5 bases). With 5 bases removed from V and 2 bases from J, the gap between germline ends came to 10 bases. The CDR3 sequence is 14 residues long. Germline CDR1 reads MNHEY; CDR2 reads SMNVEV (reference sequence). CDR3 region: CASSPGLGNQPQHF. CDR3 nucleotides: TGTGCCAGCAGTCCGGGACTCGGCAATCAGCCCCAGCATTTT.

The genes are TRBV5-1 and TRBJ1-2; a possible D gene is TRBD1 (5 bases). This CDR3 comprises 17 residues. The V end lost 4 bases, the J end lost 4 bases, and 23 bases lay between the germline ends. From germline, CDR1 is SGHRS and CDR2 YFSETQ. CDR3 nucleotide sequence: TGCGCCAGCAGCCCCCAGGGTTTCTCCCCGAGTAGCTATGGCTACACCTTC. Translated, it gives CASSPQGFSPSSYGYTF.

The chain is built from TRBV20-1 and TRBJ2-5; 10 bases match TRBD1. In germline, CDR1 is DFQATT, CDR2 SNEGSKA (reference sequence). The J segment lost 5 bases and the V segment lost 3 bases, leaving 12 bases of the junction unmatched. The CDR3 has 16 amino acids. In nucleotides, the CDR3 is TGCAGTGCTAGTATCCCGGGACAGGGGTATCGGGAGACCCAGTACTTC. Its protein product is CSASIPGQGYRETQYF.

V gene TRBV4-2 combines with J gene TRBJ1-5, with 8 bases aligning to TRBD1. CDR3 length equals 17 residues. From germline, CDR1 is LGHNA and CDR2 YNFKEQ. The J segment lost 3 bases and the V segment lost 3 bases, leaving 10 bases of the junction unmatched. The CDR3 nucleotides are TGTGCCAGCAGCCAGGAACACCTGACAGGGGTCAATCAGCCCCAGCATTTT. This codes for CASSQEHLTGVNQPQHF.

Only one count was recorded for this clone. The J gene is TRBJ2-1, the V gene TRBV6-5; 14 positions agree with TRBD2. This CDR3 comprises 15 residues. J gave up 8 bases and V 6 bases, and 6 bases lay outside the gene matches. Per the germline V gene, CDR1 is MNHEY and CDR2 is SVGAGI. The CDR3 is CASSSGTSGRDEQFF. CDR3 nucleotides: TGTGCCAGCAGCTCCGGGACTAGCGGGAGAGATGAGCAGTTCTTC.

The CDR3 spells CASSPPPGTSGKDTQYF. CDR3 DNA: TGTGCCAGCAGCCCGCCCCCCGGGACTAGCGGTAAAGATACGCAGTATTTT. V gene TRBV6-2 or TRBV6-3 combines with J gene TRBJ2-3; TRBD2 matches 11 bases. Trimming removed 6 bases from V and 5 bases from J; junction bases left unmatched: 13. Germline V gene data show CDR1 as MNHEY and CDR2 as SVGEGT. The CDR3 spans 17 residues.

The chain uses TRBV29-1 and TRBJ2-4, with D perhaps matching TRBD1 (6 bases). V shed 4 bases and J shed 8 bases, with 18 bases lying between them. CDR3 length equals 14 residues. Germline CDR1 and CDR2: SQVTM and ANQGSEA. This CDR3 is CSVARQGMGDIQYF. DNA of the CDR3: TGCAGCGTTGCTAGGCAGGGGATGGGGGACATTCAGTACTTC.

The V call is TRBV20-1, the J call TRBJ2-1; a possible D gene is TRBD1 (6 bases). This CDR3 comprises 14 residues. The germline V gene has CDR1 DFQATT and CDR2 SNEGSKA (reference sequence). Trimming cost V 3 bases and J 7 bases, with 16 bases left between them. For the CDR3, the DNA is TGCAGTGCTAGTCCCAGGACAGTGAGGAATGAGCAGTTCTTC. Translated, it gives CSASPRTVRNEQFF.

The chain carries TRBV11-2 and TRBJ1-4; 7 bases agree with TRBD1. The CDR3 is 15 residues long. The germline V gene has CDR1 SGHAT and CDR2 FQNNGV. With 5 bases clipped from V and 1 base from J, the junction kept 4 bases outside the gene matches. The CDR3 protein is CASSPRQGTNEKLFF. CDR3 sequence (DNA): TGTGCCAGCAGCCCTCGACAGGGAACTAATGAAAAACTGTTTTTT.